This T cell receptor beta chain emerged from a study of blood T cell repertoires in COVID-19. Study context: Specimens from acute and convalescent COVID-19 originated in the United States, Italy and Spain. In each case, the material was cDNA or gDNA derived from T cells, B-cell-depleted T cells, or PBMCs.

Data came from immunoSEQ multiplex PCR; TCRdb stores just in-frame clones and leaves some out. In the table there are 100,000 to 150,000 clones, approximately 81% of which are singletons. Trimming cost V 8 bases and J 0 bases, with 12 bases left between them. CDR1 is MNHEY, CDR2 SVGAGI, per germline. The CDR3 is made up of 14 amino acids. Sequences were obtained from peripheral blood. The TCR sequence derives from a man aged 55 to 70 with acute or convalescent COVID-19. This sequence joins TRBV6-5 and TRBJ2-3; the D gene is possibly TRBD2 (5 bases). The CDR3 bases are TGTGCCAGCGCGGCTAGCCGAAGCACAGATACGCAGTATTTT. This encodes CASAASRSTDTQYF.